This T cell receptor beta chain was profiled in a study of control samples from healthy donors and cancer patients. Germline-derived CDR1 and CDR2 are MDHEN and SYDVKM. With 3 bases removed from V and 8 bases from J, the gap between germline ends came to 16 bases. This CDR3 has 14 amino acids. TCRdb keeps only in-frame clones here, not all; method: immunoSEQ multiplex PCR. The table has roughly 120,000 clones, about 93% seen once. The chain recombines TRBV28 with TRBJ1-1; the D is unclear. The TCR sequence derives from a man aged 25 to 40 in good health. Material: blood. The CDR3 DNA follows: TGTGCCAGCAGTTTTGATTTACTGACGGCCGAAGCTTTCTTT. It specifies CASSFDLLTAEAFF. The complete variable domain, with remaining parts taken from reference TRBV28 and TRBJ1-1, reads DVKVTQSSRYLVKRTGEKVFLECVQDMDHENMFWYRQDPGLGLRLIYFSYDVKMKEKGDIPEGYSVSREKKERFSLILESASTNQTSMYLCASSFDLLTAEAFFGQGTRLTVV.